A selection of T cell receptor beta chains follows, all from one sample in a study of OX40 agonist ivuxolimab in advanced cancers. The table came from immunoSEQ multiplex PCR; TCRdb's copy has only in-frame clones and leaves some out. In the table there are 35,000 to 40,000 clones, more than 85% of which are singletons. This specimen consisted of CD4+ or CD8+ T cells sorted from blood, obtained in a trial of the OX40 agonist ivuxolimab. These receptors were collected from an adult with an advanced solid tumor such as melanoma, head and neck, liver or kidney cancer. CDR3s include the opening cysteine and the closing phenylalanine or tryptophan. Fields, in order: D gene, clone size, V gene, J gene, CDR3 protein, CDR3 DNA. A D gene is named only where the DNA matches it firmly. Only part of the rows carry a size: once, few, many, or a class if the clone is expanded.

>.|.|TRBV9|TRBJ2-1
CASSARPGLQTGYNEQFF
TGTGCCAGCAGCGCACGGCCGGGACTCCAAACGGGCTACAATGAGCAGTTCTTC
>.|.|TRBV27|TRBJ1-6
CASSLDVSSYNSPLHF
TGTGCCAGCAGTTTAGACGTTAGCTCCTATAATTCACCCCTCCACTTT
>TRBD1|.|TRBV11-2|TRBJ2-5
CASSTGTGVETQYF
TGTGCCAGCAGCACAGGGACAGGGGTGGAGACCCAGTACTTC
>TRBD1|.|TRBV19|TRBJ1-2
CASMGQGFGYTF
TGTGCCAGTATGGGACAGGGGTTTGGCTACACCTTC
>TRBD1|few|TRBV12-5|TRBJ1-6
CASRAGTGNSPLHF
TGTGCTAGCCGAGCCGGGACAGGTAATTCACCCCTCCACTTT
>TRBD1|.|TRBV19|TRBJ2-1
CASSHRGREQFF
TGTGCCAGTAGTCACAGGGGGCGAGAGCAGTTCTTC
>.|.|TRBV9|TRBJ1-5
CASSGDGNNQPQHF
TGTGCCAGCAGCGGCGACGGAAACAATCAGCCCCAGCATTTT
>.|few|TRBV2|TRBJ2-7
CASSWQFEQYF
TGTGCCAGCAGTTGGCAGTTCGAGCAGTACTTC
>.|large|TRBV10-3|TRBJ2-7
CAISERGDSYEQYF
TGTGCCATCAGTGAGAGGGGAGACTCCTACGAGCAGTACTTC
>TRBD1|.|TRBV7-6|TRBJ2-7
CASSLSPGTGSYEQYF
TGTGCCAGCAGCTTATCCCCCGGGACAGGGTCCTACGAGCAGTACTTC
>.|.|TRBV5-1|TRBJ1-2
CASSLDDSPTYGYTF
TGCGCCAGCAGCTTGGATGACAGCCCTACCTATGGCTACACCTTC
>TRBD1|.|TRBV19|TRBJ2-7
CASSTHRDSYEQYF
TGTGCCAGTAGTACTCATAGGGACAGCTACGAGCAGTACTTC
>.|.|TRBV6-1|TRBJ2-3
CASSVSEDTQYF
TGTGCCAGCAGTGTGTCGGAGGATACGCAGTATTTT
>TRBD1|.|TRBV7-4|TRBJ1-1
CASSPPGQGVAEGTEAFF
TGTGCCAGCAGCCCACCGGGACAGGGGGTAGCAGAGGGCACTGAAGCTTTCTTT
>.|.|TRBV11-2|TRBJ2-2
CASSLDQGRGGELFF
TGTGCCAGCAGCTTAGATCAGGGGCGTGGCGGGGAGCTGTTTTTT
>TRBD1|.|TRBV6-1|TRBJ2-1
CASSEDGTGSFNEQFF
TGTGCCAGCAGTGAAGATGGGACAGGGTCGTTCAATGAGCAGTTCTTC
>.|.|TRBV7-3|TRBJ2-2
CASSFKTGTGELFF
TGTGCCAGCAGCTTCAAAACAGGGACCGGGGAGCTGTTTTTT
>.|.|TRBV28|TRBJ1-5
CASSLLNQPQHF
TGTGCCAGCAGTTTACTAAATCAGCCCCAGCATTTT
>.|.|TRBV5-1|TRBJ1-2
CASSLDSNYGYTF
TGCGCCAGCAGCTTGGACAGTAACTATGGCTACACCTTC
>TRBD1|.|TRBV12-5|TRBJ1-5
CASGYDDRGLGPQHF
TGTGCTAGTGGTTACGATGACAGGGGGCTGGGGCCCCAGCATTTT
>.|few|TRBV2|TRBJ2-5
CARKELKETQYF
TGTGCCAGGAAGGAACTAAAAGAGACCCAGTACTTC
>.|.|TRBV2|TRBJ2-7
CASSLGPSYEQYF
TGTGCCAGCAGTCTTGGACCCTCCTACGAGCAGTACTTC
>TRBD1|.|TRBV29-1|TRBJ2-7
CSVESPGTGVEQYF
TGCAGCGTTGAGTCCCCCGGGACAGGGGTAGAGCAGTACTTC
>TRBD1|.|TRBV7-2|TRBJ2-2
CASSFPGQGAAGELFF
TGTGCCAGCAGCTTTCCGGGACAGGGGGCGGCCGGGGAGCTGTTTTTT
>.|.|TRBV19|TRBJ1-1
CASSIEGRTEAFF
TGTGCCAGTAGTATTGAGGGGCGGACTGAAGCTTTCTTT
>TRBD1|.|TRBV7-2|TRBJ2-2
CASSLGQGYTGELFF
TGTGCCAGCAGCTTAGGACAGGGGTACACCGGGGAGCTGTTTTTT
>TRBD1|once|TRBV5-1|TRBJ2-6
CASSLQGAAGANVLTF
TGCGCCAGCAGCCTACAGGGGGCGGCGGGGGCCAACGTCCTGACTTTC
>TRBD2|once|TRBV10-3|TRBJ2-1
CAITASGGGNEQFF
TGTGCCATCACGGCTAGCGGGGGGGGTAATGAGCAGTTCTTC
>TRBD2|.|TRBV2|TRBJ2-1
CASRVSRSTSGGVSWNEQFF
TGTGCCAGTCGGGTTTCGCGTTCGACTAGCGGGGGGGTAAGTTGGAATGAGCAGTTCTTC
>.|.|TRBV19|TRBJ2-7
CASSMGGDWSYEQYF
TGTGCCAGTAGTATGGGTGGGGACTGGTCCTACGAGCAGTACTTC
>.|.|TRBV5-1|TRBJ1-4
CASSSDSLNEKLFF
TGCGCCAGCAGTTCGGACAGCCTTAATGAAAAACTGTTTTTT
>TRBD2|once|TRBV6-5|TRBJ2-3
CASSYSTGGTQYF
TGTGCCAGCAGTTACTCGACGGGGGGTACGCAGTATTTT
>.|.|TRBV27|TRBJ2-1
CASSLTVGSAEQFF
TGTGCCAGCAGTTTAACGGTCGGGAGTGCGGAGCAGTTCTTC
>.|.|TRBV4-2|TRBJ1-1
CASSQRVAGQRLNTEAFF
TGTGCCAGCAGCCAAAGGGTTGCAGGACAGCGCTTGAACACTGAAGCTTTCTTT
>.|.|TRBV10-1|TRBJ1-2
CASSESQGVDGYTF
TGCGCCAGCAGTGAGTCACAGGGTGTCGATGGCTACACCTTC
>.|.|TRBV6-4|TRBJ2-7
CASRAYYEQYF
TGTGCCAGCAGAGCTTACTACGAGCAGTACTTC
>.|.|TRBV5-1|TRBJ2-1
CASSSIQGDEQFF
TGCGCCAGCAGCTCGATACAGGGCGATGAGCAGTTCTTC
>.|.|TRBV6-6|TRBJ1-2
CASSYRNGFGYTF
TGTGCCAGCAGTTATCGAAATGGGTTCGGCTACACCTTC
>TRBD2|.|TRBV5-4|TRBJ2-7
CASSLRGGGMHEQYF
TGTGCCAGCAGCCTTCGTGGCGGGGGAATGCACGAGCAGTACTTC
>.|.|TRBV10-2|TRBJ1-5
CASSELGVNQPQHF
TGCGCCAGCAGTGAGTTGGGGGTCAATCAGCCCCAGCATTTT
>.|.|TRBV2|TRBJ2-5
CASSVQAGETQYF
TGTGCCAGCAGTGTTCAAGCGGGAGAGACCCAGTACTTC
>TRBD2|.|TRBV6-6|TRBJ2-1
CASSYSGTSDEQFF
TGTGCCAGCAGTTACTCCGGGACTAGCGATGAGCAGTTCTTC
>.|.|TRBV18|TRBJ1-1
CASSPRALLITEAFF
TGTGCCAGCTCACCTAGGGCCCTCCTGATCACTGAAGCTTTCTTT
>.|.|TRBV5-1|TRBJ2-6
CASSSQGTGANVLTF
TGCGCCAGCAGCTCTCAGGGTACTGGGGCCAACGTCCTGACTTTC
>.|.|TRBV20-1|TRBJ1-3
CSARTNTIYF
TGCAGTGCTAGAACGAACACCATATATTTT
>.|.|TRBV18|TRBJ2-1
CASSNGRGNEQFF
TGTGCCAGCTCAAACGGCCGGGGAAATGAGCAGTTCTTC
>.|.|TRBV5-1|TRBJ1-2
CASSLPGNYGYTF
TGCGCCAGCAGCTTGCCGGGAAACTATGGCTACACCTTC